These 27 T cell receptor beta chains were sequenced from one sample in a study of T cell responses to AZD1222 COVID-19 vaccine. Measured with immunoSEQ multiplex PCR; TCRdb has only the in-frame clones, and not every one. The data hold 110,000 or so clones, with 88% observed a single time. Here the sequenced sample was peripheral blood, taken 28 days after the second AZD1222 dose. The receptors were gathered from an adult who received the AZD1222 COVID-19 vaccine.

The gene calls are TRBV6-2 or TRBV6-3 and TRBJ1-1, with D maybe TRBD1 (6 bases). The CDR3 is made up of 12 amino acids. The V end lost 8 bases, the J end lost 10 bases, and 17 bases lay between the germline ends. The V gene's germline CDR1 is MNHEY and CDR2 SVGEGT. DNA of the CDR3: TGTGCCAGCGGCCTAGTACAGGGACGAGCTTTCTTT. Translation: CASGLVQGRAFF.

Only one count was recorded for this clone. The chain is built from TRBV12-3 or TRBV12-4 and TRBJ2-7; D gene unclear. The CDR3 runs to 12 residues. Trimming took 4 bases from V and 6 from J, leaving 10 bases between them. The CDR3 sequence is CASSYTQAEQYF. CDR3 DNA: TGTGCCAGCAGTTATACCCAGGCCGAGCAGTACTTC.

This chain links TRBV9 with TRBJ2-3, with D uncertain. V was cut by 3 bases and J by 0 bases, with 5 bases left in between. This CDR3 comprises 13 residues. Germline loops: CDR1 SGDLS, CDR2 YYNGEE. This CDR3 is CASSGHSTDTQYF. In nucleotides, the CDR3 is TGTGCCAGCAGCGGACACAGCACAGATACGCAGTATTTT.

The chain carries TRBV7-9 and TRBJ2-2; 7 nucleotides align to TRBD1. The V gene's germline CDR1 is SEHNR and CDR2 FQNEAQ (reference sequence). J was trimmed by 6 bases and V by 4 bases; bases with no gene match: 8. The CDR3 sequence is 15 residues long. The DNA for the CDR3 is TGTGCCAGCAGCTCGATACAGGGGTTCCCCGGGGAGCTGTTTTTT. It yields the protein CASSSIQGFPGELFF.

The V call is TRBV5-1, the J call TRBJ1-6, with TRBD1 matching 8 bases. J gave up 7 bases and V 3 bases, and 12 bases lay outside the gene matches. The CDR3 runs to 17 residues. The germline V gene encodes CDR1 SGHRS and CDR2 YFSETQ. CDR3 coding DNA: TGCGCCAGCAGCTCAACAGGGGGAACGTTACCAAATTCACCCCTCCACTTT. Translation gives CASSSTGGTLPNSPLHF. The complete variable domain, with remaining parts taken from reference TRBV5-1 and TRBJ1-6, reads KAGVTQTPRYLIKTRGQQVTLSCSPISGHRSVSWYQQTPGQGLQFLFEYFSETQRNKGNFPGRFSGRQFSNSRSEMNVSTLELGDSALYLCASSSTGGTLPNSPLHFGNGTRLTVT.

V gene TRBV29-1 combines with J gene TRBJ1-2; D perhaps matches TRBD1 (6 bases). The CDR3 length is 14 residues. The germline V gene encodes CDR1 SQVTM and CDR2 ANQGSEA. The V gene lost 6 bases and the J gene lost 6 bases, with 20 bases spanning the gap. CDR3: CSVTPTSRQDGYTF. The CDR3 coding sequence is TGCAGCGTAACCCCAACATCAAGACAGGATGGCTACACCTTC.

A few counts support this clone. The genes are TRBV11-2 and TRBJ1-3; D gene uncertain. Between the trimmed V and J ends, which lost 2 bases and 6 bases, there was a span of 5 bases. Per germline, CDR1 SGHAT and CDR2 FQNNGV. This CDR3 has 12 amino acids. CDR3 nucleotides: TGTGCCAGCAGCTTATATCAAAACACCATATATTTT. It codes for CASSLYQNTIYF.

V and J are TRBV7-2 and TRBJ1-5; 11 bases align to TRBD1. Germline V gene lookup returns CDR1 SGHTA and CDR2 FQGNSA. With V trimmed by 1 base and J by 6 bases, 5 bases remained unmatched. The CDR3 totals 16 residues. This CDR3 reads CASSLEWTGGGQPQHF. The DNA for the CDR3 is TGTGCCAGCAGCTTAGAATGGACAGGGGGCGGTCAGCCCCAGCATTTT.

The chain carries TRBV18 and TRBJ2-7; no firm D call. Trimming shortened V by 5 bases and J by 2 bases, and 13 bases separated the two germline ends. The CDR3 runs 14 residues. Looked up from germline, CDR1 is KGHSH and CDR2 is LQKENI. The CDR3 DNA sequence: TGTGCCAGCTCATCTTTCGACGGACCCTACGAGCAGTACTTC. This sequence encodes CASSSFDGPYEQYF.

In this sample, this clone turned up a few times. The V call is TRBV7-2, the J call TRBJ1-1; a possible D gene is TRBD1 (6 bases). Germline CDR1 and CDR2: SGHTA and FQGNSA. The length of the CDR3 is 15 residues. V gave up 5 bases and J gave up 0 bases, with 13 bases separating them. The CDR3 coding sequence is TGTGCCAGCAGCCCTCCCGACAGGATGAACACTGAAGCTTTCTTT. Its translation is CASSPPDRMNTEAFF.

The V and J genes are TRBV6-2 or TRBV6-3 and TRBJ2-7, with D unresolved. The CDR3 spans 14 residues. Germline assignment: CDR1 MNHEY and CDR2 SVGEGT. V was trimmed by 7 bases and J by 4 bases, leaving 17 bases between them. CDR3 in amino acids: CASNPPRRSYEQYF. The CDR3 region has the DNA TGTGCCAGCAACCCCCCTCGAAGGTCATACGAGCAGTACTTC.

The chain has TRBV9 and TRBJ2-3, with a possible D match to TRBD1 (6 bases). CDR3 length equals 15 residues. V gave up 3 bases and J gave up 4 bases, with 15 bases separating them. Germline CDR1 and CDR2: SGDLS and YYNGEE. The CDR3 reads CASSAEQGRADTQYF. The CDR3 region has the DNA TGTGCCAGCAGCGCCGAACAGGGAAGGGCAGATACGCAGTATTTT.

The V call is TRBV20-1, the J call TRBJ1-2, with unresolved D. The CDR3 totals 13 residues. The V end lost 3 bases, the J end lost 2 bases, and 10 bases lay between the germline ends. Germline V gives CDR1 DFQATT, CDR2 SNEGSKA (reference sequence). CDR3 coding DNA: TGCAGTGCTAGTCTGGGCCGGAACTATGGCTACACCTTC. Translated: CSASLGRNYGYTF.

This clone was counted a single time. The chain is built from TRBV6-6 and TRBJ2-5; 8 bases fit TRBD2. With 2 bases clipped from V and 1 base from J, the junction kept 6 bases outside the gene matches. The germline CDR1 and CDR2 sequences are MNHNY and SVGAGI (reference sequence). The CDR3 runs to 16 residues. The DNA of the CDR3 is TGTGCCAGCAGTTACCCAGCGGGGGCCCGCCAAGAGACCCAGTACTTC. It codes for CASSYPAGARQETQYF.

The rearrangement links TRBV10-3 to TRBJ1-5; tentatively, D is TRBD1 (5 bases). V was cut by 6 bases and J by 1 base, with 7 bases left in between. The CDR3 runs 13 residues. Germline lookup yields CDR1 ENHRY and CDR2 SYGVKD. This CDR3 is CAIREGSNQPQHF. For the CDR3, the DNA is TGTGCCATCAGAGAGGGGAGCAATCAGCCCCAGCATTTT.

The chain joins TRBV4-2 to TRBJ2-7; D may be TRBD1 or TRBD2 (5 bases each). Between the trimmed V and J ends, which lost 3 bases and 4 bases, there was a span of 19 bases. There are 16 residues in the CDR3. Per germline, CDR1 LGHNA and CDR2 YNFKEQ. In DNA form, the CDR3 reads TGTGCCAGCAGCCACCTAGGTGAGGGACCCCCTTACGAGCAGTACTTC. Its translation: CASSHLGEGPPYEQYF.

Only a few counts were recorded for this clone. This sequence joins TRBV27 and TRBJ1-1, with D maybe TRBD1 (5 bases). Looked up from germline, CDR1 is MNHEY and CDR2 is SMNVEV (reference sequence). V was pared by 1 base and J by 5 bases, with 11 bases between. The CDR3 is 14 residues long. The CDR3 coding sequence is TGTGCCAGCAGTTTATGGCAGGGAGGAACTGAAGCTTTCTTT. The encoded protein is CASSLWQGGTEAFF.

The CDR3 DNA reads TGTGCCAGCAGTTTATTGGCAGGGGTCAACTATGGCTACACCTTC. It encodes CASSLLAGVNYGYTF. J is TRBJ1-2 and V is TRBV27; D might be TRBD1 (6 bases). This CDR3 is built from 15 residues. The germline V gene has CDR1 MNHEY and CDR2 SMNVEV (reference sequence). V lost 1 base and J 2 bases, leaving 11 bases between the germline ends.

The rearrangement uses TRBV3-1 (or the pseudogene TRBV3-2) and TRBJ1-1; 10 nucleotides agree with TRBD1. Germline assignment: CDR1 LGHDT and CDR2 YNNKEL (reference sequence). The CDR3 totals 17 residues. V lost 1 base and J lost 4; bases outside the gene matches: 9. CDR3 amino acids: CASSQARDRGGSTEAFF. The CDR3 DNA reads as TGTGCCAGCAGCCAAGCCCGGGACAGGGGAGGGAGCACTGAAGCTTTCTTT.

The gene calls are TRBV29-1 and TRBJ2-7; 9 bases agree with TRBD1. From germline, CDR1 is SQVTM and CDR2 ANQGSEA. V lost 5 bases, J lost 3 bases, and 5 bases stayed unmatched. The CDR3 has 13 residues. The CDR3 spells CSVLGTGIYEQYF. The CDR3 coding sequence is TGCAGCGTTCTCGGGACAGGGATCTACGAGCAGTACTTC.

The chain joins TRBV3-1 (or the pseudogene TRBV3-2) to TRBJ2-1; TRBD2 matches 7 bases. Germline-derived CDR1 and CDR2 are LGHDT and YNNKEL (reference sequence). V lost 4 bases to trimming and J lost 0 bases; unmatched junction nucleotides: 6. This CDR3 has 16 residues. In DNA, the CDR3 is TGTGCCAGCAGCCCCCCCGGCGGGAGCTCCTACAATGAGCAGTTCTTC. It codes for CASSPPGGSSYNEQFF.

The CDR3 DNA reads as TGTGCCAGCAGTTACGAATCAGACGTGGGAACAATATGGCCCCAGCATTTT. It encodes CASSYESDVGTIWPQHF. The chain joins TRBV6-2 or TRBV6-3 to TRBJ1-5; no clear D. The CDR3 totals 17 residues. Trimming pared 2 bases from V and 9 bases from J, leaving 23 bases between. CDR1 and CDR2 (germline): MNHEY, SVGEGT.

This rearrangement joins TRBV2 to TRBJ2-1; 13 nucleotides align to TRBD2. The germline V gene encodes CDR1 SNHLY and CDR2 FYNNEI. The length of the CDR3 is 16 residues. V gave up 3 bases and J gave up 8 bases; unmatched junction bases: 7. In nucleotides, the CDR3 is TGTGCCAGCAGTGATGGGACTAGCGGGACCGTTTATGAGCAGTTCTTC. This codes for CASSDGTSGTVYEQFF.

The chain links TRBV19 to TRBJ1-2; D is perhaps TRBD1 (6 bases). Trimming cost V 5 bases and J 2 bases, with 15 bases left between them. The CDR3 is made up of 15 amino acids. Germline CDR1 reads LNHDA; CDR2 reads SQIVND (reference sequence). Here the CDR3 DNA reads TGTGCCAGTAGTTCCCGGGACACCAGCAACTATGGCTACACCTTC. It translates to CASSSRDTSNYGYTF.

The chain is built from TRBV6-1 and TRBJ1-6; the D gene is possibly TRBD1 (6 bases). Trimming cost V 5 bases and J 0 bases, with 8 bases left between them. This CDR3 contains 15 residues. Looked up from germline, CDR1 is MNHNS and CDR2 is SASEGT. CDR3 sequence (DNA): TGTGCCAGCAGTAACAGGGTCTCCTATAATTCACCCCTCCACTTT. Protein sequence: CASSNRVSYNSPLHF.

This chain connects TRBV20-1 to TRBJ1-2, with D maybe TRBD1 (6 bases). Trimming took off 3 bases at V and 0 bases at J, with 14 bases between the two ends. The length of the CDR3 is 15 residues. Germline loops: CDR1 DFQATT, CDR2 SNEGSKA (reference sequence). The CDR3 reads CSASSLDRSNYGYTF. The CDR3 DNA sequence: TGCAGTGCTAGTTCCCTCGACAGGTCTAACTATGGCTACACCTTC.

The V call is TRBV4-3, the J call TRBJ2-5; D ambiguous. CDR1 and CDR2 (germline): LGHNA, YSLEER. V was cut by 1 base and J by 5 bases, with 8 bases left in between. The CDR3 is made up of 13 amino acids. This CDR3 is CASSQVYTETQYF. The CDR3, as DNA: TGCGCCAGCAGCCAAGTCTATACGGAGACCCAGTACTTC.